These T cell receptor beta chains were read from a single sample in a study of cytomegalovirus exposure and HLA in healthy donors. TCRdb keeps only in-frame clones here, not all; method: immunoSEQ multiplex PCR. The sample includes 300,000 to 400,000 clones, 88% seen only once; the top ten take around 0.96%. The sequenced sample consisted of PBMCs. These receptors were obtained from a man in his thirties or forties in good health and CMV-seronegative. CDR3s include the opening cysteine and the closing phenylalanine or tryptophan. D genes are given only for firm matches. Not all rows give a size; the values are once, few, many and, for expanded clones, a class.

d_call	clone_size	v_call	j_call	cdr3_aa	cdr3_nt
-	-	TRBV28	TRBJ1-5	CASSLLAGDNQPQHF	TGTGCCAGCAGTTTATTGGCCGGGGACAATCAGCCCCAGCATTTT
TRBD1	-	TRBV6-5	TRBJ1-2	CASSRTGSFGYTF	TGTGCCAGCAGCCGGACAGGGTCCTTTGGCTACACCTTC
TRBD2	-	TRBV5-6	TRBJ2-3	CASSAGLAGRGDTQYF	TGTGCCAGCAGCGCGGGACTAGCGGGGAGGGGAGATACGCAGTATTTT
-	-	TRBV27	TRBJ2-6	CASSPTLRRSGANVLTF	TGTGCCAGCAGTCCCACTCTTCGTCGCTCTGGGGCCAACGTCCTGACTTTC
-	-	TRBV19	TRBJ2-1	CASSPRRADRIGNEQFF	TGTGCCAGTAGTCCCCGCAGAGCTGATCGGATCGGGAATGAGCAGTTCTTC
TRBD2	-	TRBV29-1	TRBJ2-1	CSVEGTSGGARSYNEQFF	TGCAGCGTGGAAGGGACTAGCGGGGGGGCTCGGTCCTACAATGAGCAGTTCTTC
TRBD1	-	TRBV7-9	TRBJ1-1	CASSLARGLITEAFF	TGTGCCAGCAGCTTAGCTAGGGGGCTCATAACTGAAGCTTTCTTT
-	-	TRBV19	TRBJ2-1	CASRTSPGLANNEQFF	TGTGCCAGCCGAACGAGCCCGGGACTCGCAAACAATGAGCAGTTCTTC
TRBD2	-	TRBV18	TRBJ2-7	CASSPSPLAGYEQYF	TGTGCCAGCTCACCGTCTCCCTTAGCGGGCTACGAGCAGTACTTC
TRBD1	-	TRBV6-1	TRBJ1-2	CASSEGQGARDGYTF	TGTGCCAGCAGTGAAGGACAGGGGGCGCGGGATGGCTACACCTTC
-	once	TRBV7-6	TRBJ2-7	CASSLEVSSYEQYF	TGTGCCAGCAGCTTAGAAGTCAGCTCCTACGAGCAGTACTTC
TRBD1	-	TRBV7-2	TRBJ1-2	CASSLGRDRVSYGYTF	TGTGCCAGCAGCTTAGGGAGGGACAGGGTTTCCTATGGCTACACCTTC
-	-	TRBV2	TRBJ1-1	CASSEWLGGNTEAFF	TGTGCCAGCAGTGAGTGGCTGGGAGGAAACACTGAAGCTTTCTTT
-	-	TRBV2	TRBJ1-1	CASSEVLRSFEAFF	TGTGCCAGCAGTGAAGTCTTGAGGAGTTTTGAAGCTTTCTTT
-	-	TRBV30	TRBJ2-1	CAWRRAGSYNEQFF	TGTGCCTGGAGGCGCGCAGGCTCCTACAATGAGCAGTTCTTC
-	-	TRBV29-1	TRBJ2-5	CSVEPGTYQETQYF	TGCAGCGTTGAGCCAGGGACATACCAAGAGACCCAGTACTTC
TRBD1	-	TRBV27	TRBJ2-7	CASSFQFPGTESSYEQYF	TGTGCCAGCAGTTTTCAGTTTCCCGGGACAGAGTCCTCCTACGAGCAGTACTTC
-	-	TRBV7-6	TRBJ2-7	CASSLEGFGGQYYEQYF	TGTGCCAGCAGCTTAGAAGGGTTCGGGGGACAGTACTACGAGCAGTACTTC
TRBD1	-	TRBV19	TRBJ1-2	CASSMDRGRDGYTF	TGTGCCAGTAGTATGGATAGGGGGCGCGATGGCTACACCTTC
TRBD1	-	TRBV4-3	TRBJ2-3	CASSQRQGANTQYF	TGCGCCAGCAGCCAACGACAGGGGGCAAATACGCAGTATTTT
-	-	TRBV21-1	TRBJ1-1	CASSNGQKGCTEAFF	TGTGCCAGCAGCAATGGACAGAAGGGGTGCACTGAAGCTTTCTTT
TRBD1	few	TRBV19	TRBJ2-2	CASSEGQGNTGELFF	TGTGCCAGTAGTGAGGGACAGGGGAACACCGGGGAGCTGTTTTTT
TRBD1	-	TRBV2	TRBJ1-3	CASSARDRAGNTIYF	TGTGCCAGCAGTGCTCGAGACAGGGCTGGAAACACCATATATTTT
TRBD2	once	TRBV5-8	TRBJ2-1	CASRQSGGAFYNEQFF	TGTGCCAGCAGACAGAGCGGGGGGGCCTTCTACAATGAGCAGTTCTTC
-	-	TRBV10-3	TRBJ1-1	CAIKAGWNTEAFF	TGTGCCATCAAAGCAGGGTGGAACACTGAAGCTTTCTTT
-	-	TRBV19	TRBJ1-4	CASSIRAQTTNEKLFF	TGTGCCAGTAGTATCAGGGCACAAACAACTAATGAAAAACTGTTTTTT
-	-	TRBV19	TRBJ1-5	CASSRDARGNQPQHF	TGTGCCAGTAGTAGGGACGCCAGGGGAAATCAGCCCCAGCATTTT
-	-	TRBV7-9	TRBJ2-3	CASSKDSNSQYF	TGTGCCAGCAGCAAGGACAGTAATTCGCAGTATTTT
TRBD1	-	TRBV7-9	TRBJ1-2	CASSKGQGAIRGYTF	TGTGCCAGCAGCAAAGGACAGGGGGCGATACGTGGCTACACCTTC
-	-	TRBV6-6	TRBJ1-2	CASLTGRYGYTF	TGTGCCAGCCTTACAGGGCGGTATGGCTACACCTTC
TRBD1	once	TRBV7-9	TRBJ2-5	CASSFLGQQETQYF	TGTGCCAGCAGCTTCTTGGGACAGCAAGAGACCCAGTACTTC
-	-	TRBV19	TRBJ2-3	CASSILHSTDTQYF	TGTGCCAGTAGTATCTTACATAGCACAGATACGCAGTATTTT
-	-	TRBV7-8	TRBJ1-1	CASSLQGMNTEAFF	TGTGCCAGCAGCTTACAGGGTATGAACACTGAAGCTTTCTTT
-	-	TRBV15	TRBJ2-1	CATSTGKGYNEQFF	TGTGCCACCAGCACAGGGAAGGGGTACAATGAGCAGTTCTTC
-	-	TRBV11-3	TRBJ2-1	CASRGPSDNEQFF	TGTGCCAGCCGAGGCCCCTCGGACAATGAGCAGTTCTTC